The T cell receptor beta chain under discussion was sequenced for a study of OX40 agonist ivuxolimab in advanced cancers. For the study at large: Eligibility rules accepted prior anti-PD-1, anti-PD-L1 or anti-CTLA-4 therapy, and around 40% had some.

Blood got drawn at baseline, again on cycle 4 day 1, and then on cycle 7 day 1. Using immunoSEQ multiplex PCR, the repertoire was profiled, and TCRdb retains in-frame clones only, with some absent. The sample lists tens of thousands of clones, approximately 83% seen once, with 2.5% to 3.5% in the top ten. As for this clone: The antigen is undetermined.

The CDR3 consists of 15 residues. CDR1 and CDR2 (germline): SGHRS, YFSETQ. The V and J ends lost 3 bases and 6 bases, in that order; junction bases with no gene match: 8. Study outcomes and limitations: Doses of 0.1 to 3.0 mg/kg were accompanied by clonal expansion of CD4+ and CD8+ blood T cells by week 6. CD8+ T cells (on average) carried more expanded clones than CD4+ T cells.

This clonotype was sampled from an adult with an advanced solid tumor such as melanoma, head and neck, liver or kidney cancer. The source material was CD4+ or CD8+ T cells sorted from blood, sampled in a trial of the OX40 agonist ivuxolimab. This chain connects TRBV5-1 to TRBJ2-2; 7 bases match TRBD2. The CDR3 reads CASSWDYWESGELFF. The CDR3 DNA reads TGCGCCAGCAGCTGGGACTACTGGGAGTCCGGGGAGCTGTTTTTT.